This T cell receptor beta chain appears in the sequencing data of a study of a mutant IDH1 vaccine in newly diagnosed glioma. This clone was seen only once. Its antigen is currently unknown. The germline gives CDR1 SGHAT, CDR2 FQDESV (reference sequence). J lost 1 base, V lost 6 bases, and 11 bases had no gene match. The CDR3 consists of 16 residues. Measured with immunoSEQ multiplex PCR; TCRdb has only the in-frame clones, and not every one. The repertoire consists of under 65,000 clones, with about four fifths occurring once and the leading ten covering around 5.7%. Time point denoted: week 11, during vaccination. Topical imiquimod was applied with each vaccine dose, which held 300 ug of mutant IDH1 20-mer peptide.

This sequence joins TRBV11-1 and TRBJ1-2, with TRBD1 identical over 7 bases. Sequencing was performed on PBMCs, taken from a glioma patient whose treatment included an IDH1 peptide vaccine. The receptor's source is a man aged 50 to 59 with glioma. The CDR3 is CASSTLGDSLNYGYTF. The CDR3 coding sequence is TGTGCCAGCAGTACCCTTGGGGACAGCCTTAACTATGGCTACACCTTC. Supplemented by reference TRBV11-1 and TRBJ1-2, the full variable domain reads EAEVAQSPRYKITEKSQAVAFWCDPISGHATLYWYRQILGQGPELLVQFQDESVVDDSQLPKDRFSAERLKGVDSTLKIQPAELGDSAMYLCASSTLGDSLNYGYTFGSGTRLTVV.